This is a list of T cell receptor beta chains from one sample in a study of PD-L1 blockade in urothelial cancer. Method: immunoSEQ multiplex PCR; TCRdb's copy keeps in-frame clones and lacks some. The repertoire has 35,000 to 45,000 clones, 75% to 85% of them found once; the top ten carry 6.8%. The sample was PBMCs, taken around atezolizumab (anti-PD-L1) treatment. Receptors were obtained from a man between 60 and 75 years old with urothelial cancer. CDR3s include the opening cysteine and the closing phenylalanine or tryptophan. D genes are given only for firm matches. A row's size may be missing; if present it is once, few, many or a size class.

d_call | j_call | v_call | clone_size | cdr3_nt | cdr3_aa
. | TRBJ1-5 | TRBV2 | . | TGTGCCAGCAGTCTTACTGGGGGGTACAATCAGCCCCAGCATTTT | CASSLTGGYNQPQHF
. | TRBJ2-3 | TRBV28 | . | TGTGCCAGCAGTTTCCTAATGAGGGAAACCGAGACAGATACGCAGTATTTT | CASSFLMRETETDTQYF
TRBD1 | TRBJ2-7 | TRBV5-1 | . | TGCGCCAGCAGCCCCCTTGGGCAGGGGGATTCCTACGAGCAGTACTTC | CASSPLGQGDSYEQYF
TRBD2 | TRBJ2-1 | TRBV25-1 | . | TGTGCCAGCAGTGAGGCGGGGGGGTACCACAATGAGCAGTTCTTC | CASSEAGGYHNEQFF
TRBD1 | TRBJ1-2 | TRBV10-1 | once | TGCGCCAGCAGTGCCGACAGGGGAGCCCTTGGCTGGTATGGCTACACCTTC | CASSADRGALGWYGYTF
. | TRBJ1-2 | TRBV10-3 | few | TGTGCCATCAGTGTGGCAGATTATGGCTACACCTTC | CAISVADYGYTF
. | TRBJ1-2 | TRBV7-9 | once | TGTGCCAGCAGCTTTGAGAAAGATGGCTACACCTTC | CASSFEKDGYTF
TRBD1 | TRBJ2-7 | TRBV5-6 | . | TGTGCCAGCAGCCAGTTGACAGGGGGCTACGAGCAGTACTTC | CASSQLTGGYEQYF
. | TRBJ2-3 | TRBV7-9 | . | TGTGCCAGCAGCCGGGGACTGCCTAGTACCCCAGATACGCAGTATTTT | CASSRGLPSTPDTQYF
. | TRBJ2-5 | TRBV29-1 | once | TGCAGCGTTGGCGAGGGAGAGACCCAGTACTTC | CSVGEGETQYF
TRBD1 | TRBJ2-5 | TRBV5-6 | . | TGTGCCAGCAGCGGGGACAGACCGCTCCAAGAGACCCAGTACTTC | CASSGDRPLQETQYF
TRBD2 | TRBJ2-3 | TRBV5-4 | . | TGTGCCAGCAGCGCGGGACTTGGCGGGGGAGTGAGAGATACGCAGTATTTT | CASSAGLGGGVRDTQYF
TRBD1 | TRBJ2-2 | TRBV19 | . | TGTGCCAGTAGTCGGCAGGGGGCGAACACCGGGGAGCTGTTTTTT | CASSRQGANTGELFF
. | TRBJ2-6 | TRBV5-1 | . | TGCGCCAGCAGCTCGACCAGGGGTAGCTCTGGGGCCAACGTCCTGACTTTC | CASSSTRGSSGANVLTF